This T cell receptor beta chain was identified during a study of blood T cell repertoires in COVID-19. About the research overall: The origin of the acute and convalescent COVID-19 samples was the United States, Italy and Spain. PBMCs, B-cell-depleted T cells, or T cells provided the cDNA or gDNA that made up the material.

Authors' data handling: The authors estimated nucleated cell counts from reference gene primer amplification. TCRdb keeps only in-frame clones here, not all; method: immunoSEQ multiplex PCR. That table furnishes V, J and clone size, whereas the DNA furnished D and trimming. The table lists around 100,000 clones, 80% to 90% of them singletons. Germline-derived CDR1 and CDR2 are MNHEY and SVGAGI. The junction had 2 bases not matched to a gene; V was cut back by 4 bases and J by 0 bases. The CDR3 length is 15 residues. This sequence originates from a human donor in a cohort sampled during active COVID-19. The sequencing sample was made of peripheral blood. The chain couples TRBV6-5 to TRBJ1-4, with TRBD1 matching 7 bases. The CDR3 spells CASSWDSATNEKLFF. CDR3 coding DNA: TGTGCCAGCAGTTGGGACAGCGCAACTAATGAAAAACTGTTTTTT.